Below, 28 T cell receptor beta chains from the same sample are listed, as sequenced in a study of cytomegalovirus exposure and HLA in healthy donors. Primers included in the PCR were 60 Vbeta and 13 Jbeta primers. TCRdb keeps only in-frame clones here, not all; method: immunoSEQ multiplex PCR. The data hold more than 130,000 clones, with about four fifths observed a single time. The sample taken for sequencing was PBMCs. The receptors here all came from a male donor in good health and CMV-seronegative.

The chain recombines TRBV7-2 with TRBJ1-2, with no clear D. Germline V gene data show CDR1 as SGHTA and CDR2 as FQGNSA. CDR3 length: 13 residues. Trimming took off 2 bases at V and 5 bases at J, with 9 bases between the two ends. The CDR3, as DNA: TGTGCCAGCAGCTTATCAGTCCTTTATGGCTACACCTTC. Its translation: CASSLSVLYGYTF.

This clone was picked up one time. The chain joins TRBV19 to TRBJ1-1; TRBD1 is a possible D gene (6 bases). Germline CDR1 is LNHDA and CDR2 is SQIVND (reference sequence). The CDR3 runs 13 residues. Trimming took off 5 bases at V and 7 bases at J, with 14 bases between the two ends. The CDR3 is CASSEQGRGEAFF. The CDR3 coding sequence is TGTGCCAGTAGTGAGCAGGGCAGGGGTGAAGCTTTCTTT.

The chain joins TRBV29-1 to TRBJ1-1; no clear D gene. This CDR3 is 12 amino acids long. Germline loops: CDR1 SQVTM, CDR2 ANQGSEA. Trimming stripped 4 bases from V and 1 base from J, with 7 bases between. CDR3 sequence: CSVGQKNTEAFF. The DNA for the CDR3 is TGCAGCGTTGGCCAGAAGAACACTGAAGCTTTCTTT.

V gene TRBV18 combines with J gene TRBJ2-7; 9 nucleotides match TRBD1. This CDR3 is built from 15 residues. V gave up 3 bases and J gave up 5 bases; unmatched junction bases: 8. Germline CDR1 KGHSH, CDR2 LQKENI. CDR3 in DNA: TGTGCCAGCTCACCTACAGGGGGCGTCTCTGACGAGCAGTACTTC. Translated, it gives CASSPTGGVSDEQYF.

The chain couples TRBV18 to TRBJ1-1; D is possibly TRBD1 (5 bases). The CDR3 runs to 15 residues. Trimming cost V 0 bases and J 4 bases, with 12 bases left between them. The germline gives CDR1 KGHSH, CDR2 LQKENI. This chain's CDR3 is CASSPPGGVGTEAFF. CDR3 in DNA: TGTGCCAGCTCACCACCCGGAGGGGTCGGCACTGAAGCTTTCTTT.

The CDR3 DNA sequence: TGTGCCAGCAGCCCCCTAGCGGCAGCCAATGAGCAGTTCTTC. Translated, it gives CASSPLAAANEQFF. The chain has TRBV9 and TRBJ2-1; 7 bases fit TRBD2. V was pared by 4 bases and J by 6 bases, with 7 bases of the junction left unmatched. The length of the CDR3 is 14 residues. Germline V gene data show CDR1 as SGDLS and CDR2 as YYNGEE.

Only one count was recorded for this clone. V gene TRBV6-6 combines with J gene TRBJ1-4; D remains unclear. In germline, CDR1 is MNHNY, CDR2 SVGAGI (reference sequence). With 7 bases removed from V and 7 bases from J, the gap between germline ends came to 7 bases. The CDR3 runs 11 residues. CDR3 DNA: TGTGCCAGCACCGGTTCTGAAAAACTGTTTTTT. Encoded protein: CASTGSEKLFF.

This clone was found a few times. In the same sample, other DNA sequences code for this CDR3. This chain joins TRBV19 and TRBJ1-1, with D unresolved. CDR1 is LNHDA and CDR2 is SQIVND in the germline V gene (reference sequence). The CDR3 is made up of 11 amino acids. Trimming left V 4 bases short and J 5 bases short, with 5 bases between. CDR3 in amino acids: CASSRQTEAFF. The DNA for the CDR3 is TGTGCCAGTAGTAGGCAGACTGAAGCTTTCTTT.

The rearrangement links TRBV5-4 to TRBJ2-7; TRBD2 aligns across 11 bases. Looked up from germline, CDR1 is SGHNT and CDR2 is YYREEE (reference sequence). V lost 0 bases to trimming and J lost 6 bases; unmatched junction nucleotides: 2. The CDR3 spans 14 residues. The CDR3 nucleotides are TGTGCCAGCAGCTTGGGACTAGCGGGAAGCGAGCAGTACTTC. It specifies CASSLGLAGSEQYF.

This chain joins TRBV7-2 and TRBJ1-2; D not resolved. Germline lookup yields CDR1 SGHTA and CDR2 FQGNSA. The CDR3 sequence is 16 residues long. V lost 1 base to trimming and J lost 4 bases, with 16 bases between them. Written as DNA, the CDR3 is TGTGCCAGCAGCTTAGGGGAATACGGACTGGTCTATGGCTACACCTTC. Protein sequence: CASSLGEYGLVYGYTF. The variable domain in full, completed from reference TRBV7-2 and TRBJ1-2, reads GAGVSQSPSNKVTEKGKDVELRCDPISGHTALYWYRQSLGQGLEFLIYFQGNSAPDKSGLPSDRFSAERTGGSVSTLTIQRTQQEDSAVYLCASSLGEYGLVYGYTFGSGTRLTVV.

The CDR3 loop is CASRKPTGPYEQYF. CDR3 DNA sequence: TGCGCCAGCAGAAAACCGACAGGGCCCTACGAGCAGTACTTC. This chain joins TRBV10-2 and TRBJ2-7; 7 nucleotides line up with TRBD1. Germline CDR1 WSHSY, CDR2 SAAADI. V was clipped by 6 bases and J by 2 bases; unmatched bases: 7. The CDR3 contains 14 residues.

The chain employs TRBV18 and TRBJ2-5; unclear D gene. The CDR3 has 12 residues. Germline V gene data show CDR1 as KGHSH and CDR2 as LQKENI. Trimming took off 5 bases at V and 2 bases at J, with 6 bases between the two ends. CDR3 protein: CASSTIQETQYF. The CDR3 nucleotides are TGTGCCAGCTCAACAATACAAGAGACCCAGTACTTC. Looking up the rest from reference TRBV18 and TRBJ2-5 gives the full variable domain: NAGVMQNPRHLVRRRGQEARLRCSPMKGHSHVYWYRQLPEEGLKFMVYLQKENIIDESGMPKERFSAEFPKEGPSILRIQQVVRGDSAAYFCASSTIQETQYFGPGTRLLVL.

This clone has only a few counts. The chain links TRBV30 to TRBJ1-3; D perhaps matches TRBD1 (6 bases). The CDR3 spans 15 residues. Germline loops: CDR1 GTSNPN, CDR2 SVGIG (reference sequence). V was pared by 7 bases and J by 0 bases, with 16 bases between. CDR3 in amino acids: CASAGGGYSGNTIYF. Written as DNA, the CDR3 is TGTGCCTCCGCGGGAGGGGGTTACTCTGGAAACACCATATATTTT.

This chain joins TRBV29-1 and TRBJ1-5; D possibly corresponds to TRBD1 (6 bases). V was pared by 7 bases and J by 5 bases, with 15 bases between. This CDR3 is built from 13 residues. Germline CDR1 reads SQVTM; CDR2 reads ANQGSEA. CDR3 nucleotides: TGCAGCGCCGGGGGGGGCGCGGATCAGCCCCAGCATTTT. It encodes CSAGGGADQPQHF.

The gene calls are TRBV5-1 and TRBJ2-2, with a possible D match to TRBD2 (5 bases). The ends were cut back, 7 bases at V and 0 bases at J, with 10 bases in the middle. The germline gives CDR1 SGHRS, CDR2 YFSETQ. CDR3 length: 14 amino acids. The DNA for the CDR3 is TGCGCCAGCGTGGGCGGGCCGAACACCGGGGAGCTGTTTTTT. Translated, it gives CASVGGPNTGELFF.

This chain joins TRBV2 and TRBJ2-5; no reliable D call. The CDR3 is 12 residues long. V lost 6 bases and J lost 8, with 13 bases in between. Per the germline V gene, CDR1 is SNHLY and CDR2 is FYNNEI. In DNA, the CDR3 is TGTGCCAGCAGGAGGCCGGAGTTTACCCAGTACTTC. It translates to CASRRPEFTQYF.

The chain links TRBV25-1 to TRBJ1-1; D may be TRBD1 (6 bases). V lost 4 bases and J 2 bases, leaving 14 bases between the germline ends. The CDR3 is 15 amino acids. Germline values: CDR1 MGHDK, CDR2 SYGVNS. The CDR3: CASSGWGTYNTEAFF. The DNA for the CDR3 is TGTGCCAGCAGTGGGTGGGGGACATATAACACTGAAGCTTTCTTT.

The chain is built from TRBV2 and TRBJ1-2, with D tentatively TRBD1 (5 bases). This CDR3 has 13 residues. With 4 bases removed from V and 4 bases from J, the gap between germline ends came to 10 bases. The germline V gene has CDR1 SNHLY and CDR2 FYNNEI. CDR3 protein: CASSAGVGYGYTF. The CDR3 bases are TGTGCCAGCAGTGCGGGGGTTGGCTATGGCTACACCTTC.

The chain recombines TRBV9 with TRBJ2-5, with 7 bases that match TRBD2. Unmatched junction bases numbered 5, after V lost 0 bases and J lost 3 bases. The germline gives CDR1 SGDLS, CDR2 YYNGEE. CDR3 length equals 15 residues. In nucleotides, the CDR3 is TGTGCCAGCAGCGTAGTTGGGGGAGGGGAAGAGACCCAGTACTTC. It codes for CASSVVGGGEETQYF.

The chain is built from TRBV5-5 and TRBJ2-3, with D possibly matching TRBD1 (6 bases). The germline V gene has CDR1 SGHKS and CDR2 YYEKEE (reference sequence). V was clipped by 2 bases and J by 2 bases, with 18 bases between them. CDR3 size: 17 residues. This chain's CDR3 is CASSLLTYRVNTDTQYF. The DNA of the CDR3 is TGTGCCAGCAGCTTATTAACTTACAGGGTTAACACAGATACGCAGTATTTT.

V is TRBV5-1 and J is TRBJ2-3, with D possibly matching TRBD2 (6 bases). This CDR3 has 15 residues. CDR1 is SGHRS, CDR2 YFSETQ, per germline. V was cut by 2 bases and J by 4 bases, with 14 bases left in between. CDR3 protein: CASSFDRGLADTQYF. The CDR3 DNA reads TGCGCCAGCAGCTTTGATCGGGGGTTGGCAGATACGCAGTATTTT.

The chain carries TRBV18 and TRBJ1-2, with D maybe TRBD1 (5 bases). The CDR3 is made up of 14 amino acids. V was cut by 1 base and J by 10 bases, with 16 bases left in between. Germline loops: CDR1 KGHSH, CDR2 LQKENI. The DNA for the CDR3 is TGTGCCAGCTCACCACAAGAAACAGGACGTCCCTACACCTTC. This codes for CASSPQETGRPYTF.

The rearrangement uses TRBV5-6 and TRBJ1-1; no clear D. The CDR3 is made up of 13 amino acids. Trimming removed 2 bases at V and 7 bases at J, with 12 bases between. Germline loops: CDR1 SGHDT, CDR2 YYEEEE. The DNA of the CDR3 is TGTGCCAGCAGCTTAGGAGGTAGACGTGAAGCTTTCTTT. It encodes CASSLGGRREAFF.

This clone was recorded many times. The rearrangement links TRBV10-3 to TRBJ1-5; 7 nucleotides align to TRBD1. J lost 0 bases, V lost 5 bases, and 1 base had no gene match. The germline CDR1 and CDR2 sequences are ENHRY and SYGVKD. The CDR3 extends over 14 amino acids. CDR3 nucleotide sequence: TGTGCCATCAGTCGGGACAGTAGCAATCAGCCCCAGCATTTT. It yields the protein CAISRDSSNQPQHF.

The V and J genes are TRBV30 and TRBJ2-5, with D maybe TRBD1 (6 bases). V shed 4 bases and J shed 5 bases, with 8 bases lying between them. CDR1 and CDR2 from the germline V gene are GTSNPN and SVGIG (reference sequence). The CDR3 spans 11 residues. DNA for the CDR3: TGTGCCTGGACAACAGGGGAGACCCAGTACTTC. It is translated as CAWTTGETQYF.

The V and J genes are TRBV6-5 and TRBJ2-2; D perhaps matches TRBD1 (6 bases). The germline gives CDR1 MNHEY, CDR2 SVGAGI. V lost 2 bases and J lost 13, with 11 bases in between. The CDR3 totals 12 residues. This CDR3 is CASSYMGAGLFF. The CDR3 bases are TGTGCCAGCAGTTACATGGGGGCAGGGCTGTTTTTT.

The chain joins TRBV2 to TRBJ2-1; D gene uncertain. The V end was cut by 2 bases, the J end by 7 bases, with 9 bases between. Germline V lookup: CDR1 SNHLY, CDR2 FYNNEI. This CDR3 comprises 13 residues. The CDR3: CASSELQLNEQFF. DNA for the CDR3: TGTGCCAGCAGTGAATTGCAACTAAATGAGCAGTTCTTC.

The chain employs TRBV6-5 and TRBJ1-1; the match to TRBD1 covers 8 bases. The CDR3 has 16 residues. Germline assignment: CDR1 MNHEY and CDR2 SVGAGI. V trimming: 4 bases; J trimming: 5 bases; junction bases outside the gene matches: 12. The CDR3 nucleotides read TGTGCCAGCAGTTTCCGCCAGGGGGCTTCGATAACTGAAGCTTTCTTT. Translation gives CASSFRQGASITEAFF.